This T cell receptor (beta chain) appears in the sequencing data of a study of T cell repertoires in cytomegalovirus infection. Whole-study findings and limits: HLA-C-restricted, CMV-specific TCR beta clonotypes were dominant ex vivo. Cumulated frequencies of public TCR beta families served to identify carriers of CMV plus the relevant HLA.

Germline lookup yields CDR1 SGDLS and CDR2 YYNGEE. The V gene end was trimmed by 4 bases and the J gene end by 3 bases; junction bases not matched to a gene: 5. The length of the CDR3 is 15 residues. A note on this clonotype: Its antigen is not identified.

TCRdb independently ran MiXCR on the reads; one entry per CDR3 protein. Of about 700,000 distinct CDR3 sequences in the sample, roughly 33% are singletons; the top ten hold over 15%. This clonotype was sampled from a human donor in good health (CMV status not recorded). Some clones in this sample may be carry-over from other donors' samples. The sample here was cultured PBMCs, taken from culture after CMV antigen stimulation. The chain employs TRBV9 and TRBJ2-1, with 9 bases aligning to TRBD2. This chain's CDR3 is CASSPGTSLYNEQFF. In nucleotides, the CDR3 is TGTGCCAGCAGCCCGGGGACTAGCCTCTACAATGAGCAGTTCTTC.